One TCR beta chain is described in this entry. Antigen: not known. This specimen belongs to a study of CD8 T cells in ankylosing spondylitis. General study findings and limits: Seven to nine highly homologous variants formed a TCR beta motif that appeared characteristic of ankylosing spondylitis blood.

Deletions cut 5 bases from V and 0 bases from J, with 15 bases between. The CDR3 is 16 residues long. Per germline, CDR1 SGHTA and CDR2 FQGNSA. It was by quantitative 5'-RACE with molecular barcodes that TCR beta libraries were made. TCRdb passed the 5' RACE reads through MiXCR, listing each CDR3 protein once. The sample records 350,000 to 450,000 distinct CDR3 sequences, 20% to 30% being singletons. The gene calls are TRBV7-2 and TRBJ2-3; D might be TRBD1 or TRBD2, each matching 5 bases. Sequenced material: blood, either unsorted or a sorted T cell fraction (not recorded which). This receptor was obtained from a male donor with ankylosing spondylitis. The CDR3: CASSPPGLPSTDTQYF. The CDR3 DNA is TGTGCCAGCAGCCCGCCGGGGCTACCCAGCACAGATACGCAGTATTTT.